The T cell receptor (beta chain) under discussion was sequenced for a study of cytomegalovirus exposure and HLA in healthy donors. Study-wide background: A later analysis reported the 120 or so validation repertoires used the same platform as the 666 first-cohort repertoires.

This clone was counted between two and nine times. The antigen is not known. Generated by immunoSEQ multiplex PCR, the TCRdb table keeps only in-frame clones and is missing some. Here the sample spans 200,000 to 300,000 clones, less than 95% being singletons. Overall study findings and caveats: While the bulk of TCR sequences proved rare, some public TCRs turned up in many donors.

The receptor was derived from a woman aged 30 to 39 in good health and CMV-seronegative. Material for sequencing was PBMCs.

CDR3 DNA sequence: TGTGCCAGCAGCTCCGAGATCTCTGGAAACACCATATATTTT. Translated: CASSSEISGNTIYF. This chain uses TRBV7-6 with TRBJ1-3; no definite D call. Germline CDR1 reads SGHVS; CDR2 reads FNYEAQ. The CDR3 length is 14 residues. V was clipped by 4 bases and J by 0 bases, with 7 bases between them.